The 16 T cell receptor beta chains in this list originate from one sample, sequenced in a study of blood T cell repertoires in COVID-19. Some clones are missing from TCRdb's copy, which holds only in-frame ones; the method was immunoSEQ multiplex PCR. The data show about 260,000 clones, with about 85% seen just once and approximately 4% held by the top ten. What was sequenced was peripheral blood. The receptor set was obtained from a man in his sixties who had recovered from COVID-19.

This rearrangement joins TRBV5-1 to TRBJ2-7; the match to TRBD2 covers 8 bases. CDR3 length equals 20 residues. Losses at the gene ends were 3 bases for V and 0 bases for J; bases not matched to a gene: 20. Germline V gene lookup returns CDR1 SGHRS and CDR2 YFSETQ. The DNA of the CDR3 is TGCGCCAGCAGCTCCGGACTGAAACCCTTTAGCGGGGAAAGCTCCTACGAGCAGTACTTC. This encodes CASSSGLKPFSGESSYEQYF.

The chain uses TRBV5-1 and TRBJ2-7, with D perhaps matching TRBD2 (5 bases). The CDR3 is 14 residues long. CDR1 and CDR2 from the germline V gene are SGHRS and YFSETQ. The V and J ends lost 5 bases and 4 bases respectively, with 16 bases between them. DNA of the CDR3: TGCGCCAGCAGGCGAGCGCCGGGGAGTTACGAGCAGTACTTC. This sequence encodes CASRRAPGSYEQYF.

The chain has TRBV7-3 and TRBJ2-3, with TRBD1 identical over 7 bases. Germline CDR1 is SGHTA and CDR2 is FQGTGA. Germline trimming cut 7 bases from V and 1 base from J; bases unmatched to any gene: 5. CDR3 length equals 14 residues. The CDR3, as DNA: TGTGCCAGCAAGACAGGGTACGGCACAGATACGCAGTATTTT. The encoded protein is CASKTGYGTDTQYF.

The chain carries TRBV3-1 (or the pseudogene TRBV3-2) and TRBJ1-3; D might be TRBD1 (5 bases). CDR3 length equals 15 residues. Trimming left V 2 bases short and J 4 bases short, with 12 bases between. Germline CDR1 and CDR2: LGHDT and YNNKEL (reference sequence). The CDR3 DNA reads as TGTGCCAGCAGCCAATTCGGAGGGGAAGGAAACACCATATATTTT. Residues: CASSQFGGEGNTIYF.

This chain joins TRBV12-5 and TRBJ2-1, with D perhaps matching TRBD2 (6 bases). Trimming removed 6 bases from V and 4 bases from J, with 16 bases in between. Per germline, CDR1 LGHNT and CDR2 FRNRAP. This CDR3 has 15 amino acids. The CDR3 spells CASGPYSRGYNEQFF. The CDR3 bases are TGTGCTAGTGGCCCCTACTCGCGGGGTTACAATGAGCAGTTCTTC.

V gene TRBV2 combines with J gene TRBJ1-5; 11 bases agree with TRBD1. In germline, CDR1 is SNHLY, CDR2 FYNNEI. V gave up 4 bases and J gave up 7 bases; unmatched junction bases: 6. The CDR3 consists of 15 residues. CDR3 DNA sequence: TGTGCCAGCAGTGTTTTGGGACAGGGGGAGCAGCCCCAGCATTTT. Residues: CASSVLGQGEQPQHF.

The chain couples TRBV3-1 (or the pseudogene TRBV3-2) to TRBJ2-7; tentative D call: TRBD2 (6 bases). Trimming took 0 bases from V and 5 from J, leaving 17 bases between them. The CDR3 has 16 amino acids. Germline CDR1 and CDR2: LGHDT and YNNKEL (reference sequence). The CDR3 coding sequence is TGTGCCAGCAGCCAAGATGCGACGGGGGAGGATGACGAGCAGTACTTC. Amino acids: CASSQDATGEDDEQYF.

V gene TRBV5-1 combines with J gene TRBJ2-6; 9 bases line up with TRBD1. The CDR3 totals 16 residues. Germline lookup yields CDR1 SGHRS and CDR2 YFSETQ. V dropped 4 bases and J dropped 2; count of bases not matched to a gene: 4. CDR3 nucleotides: TGCGCCAGCAGCCCCGGACAGGGGACTGGGGCCAACGTCCTGACTTTC. Translation gives CASSPGQGTGANVLTF.

The J gene is TRBJ2-2, the V gene TRBV5-1, with unresolved D. The germline gives CDR1 SGHRS, CDR2 YFSETQ. V was cut by 1 base and J by 2 bases, with 6 bases left in between. This CDR3 has 14 residues. The CDR3 protein is CASSLTENTGELFF. CDR3 sequence (DNA): TGCGCCAGCAGCTTGACAGAAAACACCGGGGAGCTGTTTTTT.

The chain recombines TRBV6-5 with TRBJ2-7; no reliable D call. Germline V lookup: CDR1 MNHEY, CDR2 SVGAGI. V was cut by 7 bases and J by 0 bases, with 7 bases left in between. The CDR3 runs to 12 residues. CDR3 bases: TGTGCCAGCAAACCAGACTCCTACGAGCAGTACTTC. This gives the protein CASKPDSYEQYF.

The CDR3 bases are TGTGCCAGCAAATCTACTAGCACAGATACGCAGTATTTT. Its protein is CASKSTSTDTQYF. This chain connects TRBV12-3 or TRBV12-4 to TRBJ2-3, with D uncertain. The ends were cut back, 7 bases at V and 0 bases at J, with 8 bases in the middle. CDR3 size: 13 residues.

V gene TRBV5-5 combines with J gene TRBJ1-2, with D tentatively TRBD1 (5 bases). V lost 0 bases and J lost 12, with 9 bases in between. This CDR3 comprises 11 residues. Germline values: CDR1 SGHKS, CDR2 YYEKEE (reference sequence). This CDR3 is CASSLVGGDTF. The CDR3 bases are TGTGCCAGCAGCTTGGTTGGGGGGGACACCTTC. The complete variable domain, with remaining parts taken from reference TRBV5-5 and TRBJ1-2, reads DAGVTQSPTHLIKTRGQQVTLRCSPISGHKSVSWYQQVLGQGPQFIFQYYEKEERGRGNFPDRFSARQFPNYSSELNVNALLLGDSALYLCASSLVGGDTFGSGTRLTVV.

The J gene is TRBJ2-2, the V gene TRBV11-2; tentative D call: TRBD1 (5 bases). The germline V gene encodes CDR1 SGHAT and CDR2 FQNNGV. The V end was cut by 0 bases, the J end by 4 bases, with 15 bases between. The CDR3 consists of 17 residues. The CDR3 sequence: CASSLDLPLTATGELFF. The CDR3 nucleotides are TGTGCCAGCAGCTTAGATCTACCCTTGACAGCCACCGGGGAGCTGTTTTTT. The full variable domain, in which reference TRBV11-2 and TRBJ2-2 provide the parts outside the CDR3, is EAGVAQSPRYKIIEKRQSVAFWCNPISGHATLYWYQQILGQGPKLLIQFQNNGVVDDSQLPKDRFSAERLKGVDSTLKIQPAKLEDSAVYLCASSLDLPLTATGELFFGEGSRLTVL.

This clone was observed a few times. The sample holds other DNA sequences that translate to the same CDR3. This rearrangement joins TRBV5-1 to TRBJ1-2, with 9 bases fitting TRBD1. The J segment lost 7 bases and the V segment lost 0 bases, leaving 4 bases of the junction unmatched. The CDR3 totals 14 residues. The germline CDR1 and CDR2 sequences are SGHRS and YFSETQ. The CDR3 DNA is TGCGCCAGCAGCTTGGGGGACAGGGCCGGTGGCTACACCTTC. This translates into CASSLGDRAGGYTF. Full variable domain (remainder filled in from reference TRBV5-1 and TRBJ1-2): KAGVTQTPRYLIKTRGQQVTLSCSPISGHRSVSWYQQTPGQGLQFLFEYFSETQRNKGNFPGRFSGRQFSNSRSEMNVSTLELGDSALYLCASSLGDRAGGYTFGSGTRLTVV.

The chain joins TRBV15 to TRBJ1-5, with 8 bases aligning to TRBD1. With 3 bases clipped from V and 1 base from J, the junction kept 2 bases outside the gene matches. Per the germline V gene, CDR1 is LNHNV and CDR2 is YYDKDF (reference sequence). The CDR3 loop spans 15 amino acids. CDR3 nucleotide sequence: TGTGCCACCAGCAGTGACAGGGGAAGCAATCAGCCCCAGCATTTT. The encoded protein is CATSSDRGSNQPQHF.

This clone was found once. This chain joins TRBV9 and TRBJ2-7, with 9 bases matching TRBD2. Per germline, CDR1 SGDLS and CDR2 YYNGEE. Trimming cost V 0 bases and J 4 bases; bases outside gene matches: 5. CDR3 size: 15 residues. The CDR3 protein is CASSVGASGVYEQYF. CDR3 bases: TGTGCCAGCAGCGTAGGCGCTAGCGGGGTGTACGAGCAGTACTTC.